The clone carrying this TCR beta chain was picked up a small number of times. Its antigen is not known. Sort purity for all populations was recorded as exceeding 98%. This entry comes from a study of beta chain features in type 1 diabetes. CDR3 length: 18 residues. Germline-derived CDR1 and CDR2 are SQVTM and ANQGSEA. The V segment lost 7 bases and the J segment 7 bases; nucleotides outside the gene matches: 17. As every portion of the isolated RNA was reverse transcribed, the sequencing read expressed TCRB transcripts. The data were produced by immunoSEQ multiplex PCR, yet TCRdb's version contains in-frame clones alone and is incomplete. The sample consists of 300,000 to 350,000 clones, 6.5% to 10% of them appearing once. Notes on the study in general: There was no resolution here of whether HLA type influences TCRB rearrangement. Within patients, naive, central memory and Treg TCRB repertoires seemed more similar than within healthy donors. A possible short-template PCR bias applies equally to patients and controls.

This receptor was obtained from a woman younger than 30 in good health. Specimen: central memory CD4+ T cells from blood. This chain uses TRBV29-1 with TRBJ2-3; 16 bases agree with TRBD2. The CDR3 nucleotides are TGCAGCGCCTTTGGGACTAGCGGGAGGGCCGGAGGCTCAAATACGCAGTATTTT. The encoded protein is CSAFGTSGRAGGSNTQYF.